This entry is about one TCR beta chain. This clonotype was counted many times. What antigen it recognizes has not been identified. No base-level quality is on record; no much larger clone is a single base apart. For unsorted PBMC libraries, 2 million PBMCs were used after storage in RNAlater at -80 degrees C until RNA extraction. The multiple sclerosis patients were enrolled in a US clinical protocol that evaluated disease progression with magnetic resonance imaging. PBMCs were separated from peripheral blood using Ficoll-Hypaque density gradient centrifugation and then cryopreserved in liquid nitrogen. The entry originates in a study of neurological immune-mediated disorders (dated by TCRdb to about 2019). Regarding the research as a whole: Among the roughly 34 multiple sclerosis patients, relapsing-remitting MS was present in roughly 30 and secondary progressive MS was present in 3. Using UMI-based sequencing, the study compared peripheral blood TCR-beta repertoires from patients with HTLV-I-associated myelopathy (HAM/TSP), patients with multiple sclerosis, and healthy controls. Of the approximately 68 subjects in the cohort, about 14 were HAM/TSP patients, about 35 were multiple sclerosis patients, and around 20 were healthy controls. Longitudinal samples, technical triplicates and paired sorted CD4+ and CD8+ T-cell subsets, alongside PBMC samples, were included among the 90 to 130 TCR-beta libraries. Broader findings and caveats from the paper: Expanded clones from different subjects shared no identical CDR3 amino acid sequences, which suggests that TCR-beta repertoires were private in all groups. In phylogenetic analysis, the repertoires of 18 of 34 MS patients grouped into a cluster of related CDR3 sequences, which suggests a possible signature at the repertoire level. TCR clonal expansion was highest in HAM/TSP patients and lowest in MS patients, with MS patients falling below even healthy controls. The MS cluster was not associated with any clinical or MRI features, and the authors stated that larger cohorts are needed.

To synthesize cDNA, template-switch 5'RACE was performed with a primer carrying a 10-nucleotide random unique molecular identifier so that each TCR transcript was tagged. Over 200 million TCR-beta sequences, covering 15-18 subjects, were produced in each sequencing run. Total RNA was extracted with the RNeasy kit. Using the KAPA Real-time Library Amplification kit, TCR-beta VDJ regions were amplified with primers for the TCR constant region and the 5'RACE anchor. A first PCR added sample indexes and Illumina adaptors, after which a second PCR increased the library yield. After Ampure bead purification, the roughly 650 bp TCR product was size-selected on a 2% E-gel SizeSelection system. Before pooling, libraries had their quality checked on a Bioanalyzer, their concentration measured with Qubit, and their quantity determined with the Kapa Library Quantification kit. An Illumina HiSeq 2500 was used to sequence the libraries paired-end at 2 x 150 bp. To increase sequence diversity, roughly 24-31% phiX was spiked into each library pool. Under the source paper's analysis protocol: Quality-filtered reads were processed with the UMI-based MiGEC pipeline, and over 90% of raw TCR sequences were removed by the MiGEC pipeline during error correction. IMGT germline references were used for alignment of VDJ genes, and clonotypes were defined by a unique CDR3 amino acid sequence together with V-J genes. Clonal expansion, Shannon diversity and CDR3 relatedness (CalcPairwiseDistances, ClusterSamples) were evaluated with VDJtools, and phylogenetic trees were built with CLCbio workbench. Expanded clones were defined as having at least 8 unique UMIs, based on coefficient-of-variation modelling across technical triplicates. TCRdb handled the public reads itself, with Q25 trimming in fastp and clone calling in MiXCR, and kept productive beta chains. Each record represents a unique CDR3 protein, reported with the most common genes and DNA among its rows. TCRdb's processing, not the study's, gives the V and J calls here. The sample table records about 62,000 distinct CDR3 sequences; roughly 4% of these occur just once. More than 2% of the sample belongs to the ten largest clones.

Trimming leaves V shorter by 4 bases and J shorter by 5 bases, with the junction holding 11 bases beyond the gene matches. Via the germline V gene, CDR1 is SGHRS and CDR2 YFSETQ. The CDR3 numbers 18 residues from cysteine through phenylalanine. Of the read, only the CDR3 DNA is kept; its 54 bases are in frame from base 1. Material: PBMCs. The sequence was collected from a woman between 45 and 65 years old with multiple sclerosis. The rearranged chain carries TRBV5-1 and TRBJ2-2, and 13 junction bases match TRBD2. The DNA is TGCGCCAGCAGCCCCTCCGGGACTAGCGGGACAATGACCGGGGAGCTGTTTTTT. This encodes CASSPSGTSGTMTGELFF.